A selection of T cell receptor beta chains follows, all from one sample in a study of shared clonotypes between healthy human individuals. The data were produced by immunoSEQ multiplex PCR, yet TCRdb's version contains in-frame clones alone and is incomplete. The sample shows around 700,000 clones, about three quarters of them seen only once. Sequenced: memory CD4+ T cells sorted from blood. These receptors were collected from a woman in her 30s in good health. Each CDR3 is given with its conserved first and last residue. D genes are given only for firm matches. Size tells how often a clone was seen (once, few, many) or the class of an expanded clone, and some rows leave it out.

cdr3_nt: TGTGCCAGCAGTGAACGGTCCACCCAGCATTTT; cdr3_aa: CASSERSTQHF; v_call: TRBV2; j_call: TRBJ1-5; clone_size: .; d_call: .
cdr3_nt: TGCAGTGCAGCGTTATCGTCGCAGTTCTTC; cdr3_aa: CSAALSSQFF; v_call: TRBV20-1; j_call: TRBJ2-1; clone_size: .; d_call: .
cdr3_nt: TGTGCCAGCAGCGCAGGTTCCCTTGCAGGCTTGGGGGAGACCCAGTACTTC; cdr3_aa: CASSAGSLAGLGETQYF; v_call: TRBV9; j_call: TRBJ2-5; clone_size: many; d_call: .
cdr3_nt: TGTGCCAGCTCGCCTCTGACAGGGGATGGCTACACCTTC; cdr3_aa: CASSPLTGDGYTF; v_call: TRBV18; j_call: TRBJ1-2; clone_size: many; d_call: TRBD1
cdr3_nt: TGTGCCAGCAGCGTAGGGGGGTCCCAGCCGGCTTTCTTT; cdr3_aa: CASSVGGSQPAFF; v_call: TRBV9; j_call: TRBJ1-1; clone_size: .; d_call: .
cdr3_nt: TGTGCCAGCAGCCGCAGAGGGGGCTTCGTCTCCTACGAGCAGTACTTC; cdr3_aa: CASSRRGGFVSYEQYF; v_call: TRBV14; j_call: TRBJ2-7; clone_size: .; d_call: TRBD1
cdr3_nt: TGTGCCAGCAAGAGCGGGGGGCCCACCAAGACCCAGTACTTC; cdr3_aa: CASKSGGPTKTQYF; v_call: TRBV2; j_call: TRBJ2-5; clone_size: .; d_call: TRBD2
cdr3_nt: TGTGCCAGCAGCCAAGAACTTAGCGGGGGCTACGAGCAGTACTTC; cdr3_aa: CASSQELSGGYEQYF; v_call: TRBV14; j_call: TRBJ2-7; clone_size: .; d_call: TRBD2
cdr3_nt: TGTGCCAGCAGTTACTCACTTGCGGGACGGCGTTATGGCTACACCTTC; cdr3_aa: CASSYSLAGRRYGYTF; v_call: TRBV6-5; j_call: TRBJ1-2; clone_size: .; d_call: .
cdr3_nt: TGTGCCAGGGTCCTTCCTCCCCAGGCAGATACGCAGTATTTT; cdr3_aa: CARVLPPQADTQYF; v_call: TRBV9; j_call: TRBJ2-3; clone_size: .; d_call: .
cdr3_nt: TGTGCCTGGAGATACCTCATAGGAACTGAAGCTTTCTTT; cdr3_aa: CAWRYLIGTEAFF; v_call: TRBV30; j_call: TRBJ1-1; clone_size: .; d_call: .
cdr3_nt: TGTGCCAGCAGCGGAGAAAAGCGGGGTTCTTACGAGCAGTACTTC; cdr3_aa: CASSGEKRGSYEQYF; v_call: TRBV27; j_call: TRBJ2-7; clone_size: .; d_call: TRBD2
cdr3_nt: TGCGCCAGCAGACCTGACACACAGAACACTGAAGCTTTCTTT; cdr3_aa: CASRPDTQNTEAFF; v_call: TRBV5-1; j_call: TRBJ1-1; clone_size: .; d_call: .
cdr3_nt: TGTGCCAGCAGCTCACAATTATCGGGACCGGGAAGCTTC; cdr3_aa: CASSSQLSGPGSF; v_call: TRBV7-2; j_call: TRBJ2-7; clone_size: .; d_call: .
cdr3_nt: TGTGCCATCAGCCGGGACAGCCCCGATGTTAACTATGGCTACACCTTC; cdr3_aa: CAISRDSPDVNYGYTF; v_call: TRBV10-3; j_call: TRBJ1-2; clone_size: .; d_call: TRBD1
cdr3_nt: TGTGCCAGCAGTGAATTCTGGACAGGGGATAACTATGGCTACACCTTC; cdr3_aa: CASSEFWTGDNYGYTF; v_call: TRBV25-1; j_call: TRBJ1-2; clone_size: .; d_call: TRBD1
cdr3_nt: TGTGCCAGTAGTAGAACTAGCGGGACCTACAATGAGCAGTTCTTC; cdr3_aa: CASSRTSGTYNEQFF; v_call: TRBV19; j_call: TRBJ2-1; clone_size: .; d_call: TRBD2
cdr3_nt: TGTGCCAGTAGTAGGGGGACAGGGGGCATCGGCGGGGAGCTGTTTTTT; cdr3_aa: CASSRGTGGIGGELFF; v_call: TRBV19; j_call: TRBJ2-2; clone_size: few; d_call: TRBD1
cdr3_nt: TGTGCCAGCAGCGTACGGGGGGGCTCGACAGATACGCAGTATTTT; cdr3_aa: CASSVRGGSTDTQYF; v_call: TRBV9; j_call: TRBJ2-3; clone_size: .; d_call: TRBD2
cdr3_nt: TGTGCCAGCAGCTTAGACGGACTAGCGGGAACCCAGTACTTC; cdr3_aa: CASSLDGLAGTQYF; v_call: TRBV7-9; j_call: TRBJ2-5; clone_size: few; d_call: TRBD2
cdr3_nt: TGTGCCAGCAGCTTAGCGCTTGCGGGTGCATCTGGAAACACCATATATTTT; cdr3_aa: CASSLALAGASGNTIYF; v_call: TRBV7-2; j_call: TRBJ1-3; clone_size: few; d_call: .
cdr3_nt: TGTGCCAGCAGTGCCCCAAGACTAGCGGGAACCTACAATGAGCAGTTCTTC; cdr3_aa: CASSAPRLAGTYNEQFF; v_call: TRBV27; j_call: TRBJ2-1; clone_size: .; d_call: TRBD2
cdr3_nt: TGTGCCAGCAGCCGACCGACAGGGGGATATGAAAAACTGTTTTTT; cdr3_aa: CASSRPTGGYEKLFF; v_call: TRBV11-1; j_call: TRBJ1-4; clone_size: .; d_call: TRBD1
cdr3_nt: TGTGCCAGCAGTCCCCCGGGACACTTTAATCAGCCCCAGCATTTT; cdr3_aa: CASSPPGHFNQPQHF; v_call: TRBV28; j_call: TRBJ1-5; clone_size: once; d_call: .
cdr3_nt: TGTGCCAGCAGTCGTCCGGGACTAGAGGGGGAGACCCAGTACTTC; cdr3_aa: CASSRPGLEGETQYF; v_call: TRBV5-4; j_call: TRBJ2-5; clone_size: .; d_call: TRBD2
cdr3_nt: TGTGCCAGCAGTTGGCTAGCGGGAAGATCCTACAATGAGCAGTTCTTC; cdr3_aa: CASSWLAGRSYNEQFF; v_call: TRBV27; j_call: TRBJ2-1; clone_size: .; d_call: TRBD2
cdr3_nt: TGTGCCACCGGAAGGTCCTACGAGCAGTACTTC; cdr3_aa: CATGRSYEQYF; v_call: TRBV28; j_call: TRBJ2-7; clone_size: .; d_call: .
cdr3_nt: TGTGCCAGCAGTTTATCAGCGGACAAGAGAGAGACCCAGTACTTC; cdr3_aa: CASSLSADKRETQYF; v_call: TRBV28; j_call: TRBJ2-5; clone_size: .; d_call: .
cdr3_nt: TGTGCCAGCAGCTTGACTAGCGGACCAAGGGAGGGAGAGACCCAGTACTTC; cdr3_aa: CASSLTSGPREGETQYF; v_call: TRBV5-4; j_call: TRBJ2-5; clone_size: .; d_call: TRBD2
cdr3_nt: TGTGCCAGCAGGAGGGAAGCGGGCACCGGGGAGCTGTTTTTT; cdr3_aa: CASRREAGTGELFF; v_call: TRBV2; j_call: TRBJ2-2; clone_size: many; d_call: .
cdr3_nt: TGTGCCAGCAGTTCAAAATACGAGCAGTACTTC; cdr3_aa: CASSSKYEQYF; v_call: TRBV2; j_call: TRBJ2-7; clone_size: .; d_call: .
cdr3_nt: TGTGCCAGCAGCAACTACAATGAGCAGTTCTTC; cdr3_aa: CASSNYNEQFF; v_call: TRBV7-2; j_call: TRBJ2-1; clone_size: many; d_call: .
cdr3_nt: TGTGCCAGCAGTGAAGCCGCCTATGGCTACACCTTC; cdr3_aa: CASSEAAYGYTF; v_call: TRBV6-1; j_call: TRBJ1-2; clone_size: .; d_call: .
cdr3_nt: TGTGCCAGCAGCCAGGGGACGAATCAGCCCCAGCATTTT; cdr3_aa: CASSQGTNQPQHF; v_call: TRBV5-8; j_call: TRBJ1-5; clone_size: .; d_call: .
cdr3_nt: TGTGCCAGCAGTGAAAGGGACAATCAGCCCCAGCATTTT; cdr3_aa: CASSERDNQPQHF; v_call: TRBV6-1; j_call: TRBJ1-5; clone_size: few; d_call: .
cdr3_nt: TGTGCCAGCAGCTTAGAGGGTGGCGAGCAGTACTTC; cdr3_aa: CASSLEGGEQYF; v_call: TRBV11-2; j_call: TRBJ2-7; clone_size: .; d_call: .
cdr3_nt: TGTGCCTGGAGTGTACAGGGTGATCAGCCCCAGCATTTT; cdr3_aa: CAWSVQGDQPQHF; v_call: TRBV30; j_call: TRBJ1-5; clone_size: .; d_call: .
cdr3_nt: TGTGCCAGCAGTTTTCGACTGATGGGCCACGAGCAGTACTTC; cdr3_aa: CASSFRLMGHEQYF; v_call: TRBV27; j_call: TRBJ2-7; clone_size: .; d_call: .
cdr3_nt: TGTGCCAGCAGCCTGTACGGGACAGGGGACCCATGGGCTCAAGAGACCCAGTACTTC; cdr3_aa: CASSLYGTGDPWAQETQYF; v_call: TRBV11-2; j_call: TRBJ2-5; clone_size: .; d_call: TRBD1
cdr3_nt: TGTGCCAGCAGCTTAGATTCCGGGACCGGCGGGTACAATGAGCAGTTCTTC; cdr3_aa: CASSLDSGTGGYNEQFF; v_call: TRBV11-3; j_call: TRBJ2-1; clone_size: .; d_call: .
cdr3_nt: TGTGCCATCAGTGAGTCCACAGATACGCAGTATTTT; cdr3_aa: CAISESTDTQYF; v_call: TRBV10-3; j_call: TRBJ2-3; clone_size: few; d_call: .
cdr3_nt: TGCGCCAGCAGTGATCCGGGACTGCCTTACGAGCAGTACTTC; cdr3_aa: CASSDPGLPYEQYF; v_call: TRBV10-1; j_call: TRBJ2-7; clone_size: .; d_call: .